The 10 T cell receptor beta chains given below trace back to one sample, sequenced in a study of cytomegalovirus exposure and HLA in healthy donors. TCRdb's table, derived via immunoSEQ multiplex PCR, lists solely in-frame clones and lacks some. The table records 250,000 to 400,000 clones, roughly 88% of them present only once. Material: PBMCs. These receptors all stem from a man aged 25-40 years in good health and CMV-seronegative.

The chain uses TRBV29-1 and TRBJ2-7; the match to TRBD2 covers 7 bases. Germline CDR1 SQVTM, CDR2 ANQGSEA. CDR3 length equals 13 residues. V shed 3 bases and J 3 bases; nucleotides not matched to a gene: 5. CDR3 sequence (DNA): TGCAGCGTTGAGGGGAGGGCTGGCTACGAGCAGTACTTC. It translates to CSVEGRAGYEQYF.

As for this clone: A much larger clone lies a single base off, so this may be a read error. The V call is TRBV5-6, the J call TRBJ2-7; 9 bases map to TRBD1. The CDR3 is 12 amino acids. CDR1 and CDR2 (germline): SGHDT, YYEEEE. V lost 4 bases, J lost 6 bases, and 2 bases stayed unmatched. CDR3: CASSGTGSEQYF. CDR3 sequence (DNA): TGTGCCAGCAGCGGGACAGGGTCCGAGCAGTACTTC.

V and J are TRBV5-3 and TRBJ2-7, with 12 bases that match TRBD2. TRBV5-3 counts as an open reading frame of uncertain function. The CDR3 spans 16 residues. The V gene end was trimmed by 1 base and the J gene end by 3 bases; junction bases not matched to a gene: 5. The CDR3: CARSLPTSGGRYEQYF. CDR3 coding DNA: TGTGCCAGAAGCTTGCCAACTAGCGGGGGGCGCTACGAGCAGTACTTC.

V usage is TRBV7-2 and J usage is TRBJ1-6, with D possibly matching TRBD1 (6 bases). V lost 2 bases and J 6 bases, leaving 11 bases between the germline ends. From germline, CDR1 is SGHTA and CDR2 FQGNSA. The CDR3 spans 15 residues. CDR3 coding DNA: TGTGCCAGCAGCTTAAACGGGGGGCGTAATTCACCCCTCCACTTT. Encoded protein: CASSLNGGRNSPLHF.

J is TRBJ2-4 and V is TRBV7-8; no clear D. V was trimmed by 1 base and J by 0 bases, leaving 4 bases between them. This CDR3 has 14 residues. Germline V lookup: CDR1 SGHVS, CDR2 FQNEAQ. CDR3 coding DNA: TGTGCCAGCAGCTTAGAGCTAGCCAAAAACATTCAGTACTTC. Translating gives CASSLELAKNIQYF.

The CDR3 DNA is TGTGCCAGCTCACCCGGAGCTAACTATGGCTACACCTTC. Translated, it gives CASSPGANYGYTF. The V call is TRBV18, the J call TRBJ1-2; D is unresolved. Trimming took off 3 bases at V and 0 bases at J, with 5 bases between the two ends. The CDR3 is 13 amino acids. Germline V CDR1 and CDR2: KGHSH, LQKENI. Variable domain in full (rest from reference TRBV18 and TRBJ1-2): NAGVMQNPRHLVRRRGQEARLRCSPMKGHSHVYWYRQLPEEGLKFMVYLQKENIIDESGMPKERFSAEFPKEGPSILRIQQVVRGDSAAYFCASSPGANYGYTFGSGTRLTVV.

The table lists this clone with a count of one. The chain has TRBV18 and TRBJ2-7; D may be TRBD2 (7 bases). V lost 5 bases and J lost 7, with 18 bases in between. This CDR3 contains 14 residues. CDR1 is KGHSH, CDR2 LQKENI, per germline. In nucleotides, the CDR3 is TGTGCCAGCTCAGGGGACATCCCAGCGGGGGAGCAGTACTTC. It translates to CASSGDIPAGEQYF.

This clone was picked up a small number of times. The gene calls are TRBV7-9 and TRBJ2-2; the D gene is possibly TRBD2 (6 bases). There are 17 residues in the CDR3. Germline CDR1 SEHNR, CDR2 FQNEAQ (reference sequence). V was shortened by 5 bases and J by 6 bases, with 22 bases between the two germline ends. Here the CDR3 DNA reads TGTGCCAGCAGCGCCGGACGGGGGTCTTTGAGGGCCGGGGAGCTGTTTTTT. It yields the protein CASSAGRGSLRAGELFF.

The rearrangement uses TRBV4-3 and TRBJ2-6, with D perhaps TRBD1 (5 bases). Trimming left V 0 bases short and J 0 bases short, with 9 bases between. There are 17 residues in the CDR3. Germline assignment: CDR1 LGHNA and CDR2 YSLEER. CDR3 sequence reads: CASSQEYRPSGANVLTF. For the CDR3, the DNA is TGCGCCAGCAGCCAAGAATACAGGCCCTCTGGGGCCAACGTCCTGACTTTC.

The V and J genes are TRBV9 and TRBJ2-3; 8 nucleotides align to TRBD2. CDR3 size: 14 residues. Trimming removed 4 bases from V and 3 bases from J; junction bases left unmatched: 4. Germline assignment: CDR1 SGDLS and CDR2 YYNGEE. CDR3 sequence reads: CASSPGGGTDTQYF. As DNA, the CDR3 is TGTGCCAGCAGCCCTGGCGGGGGGACAGATACGCAGTATTTT.